This T cell receptor (beta chain) was retrieved from a study of cytomegalovirus exposure and HLA in healthy donors. Study-wide results and limits: More clonal expansion characterized HLA-associated TCR beta chains than equally common others in a later analysis. Certain sequence variants were highly shared and formed a cluster, and this cluster was likely a sequencing artifact.

PCR used 60 Vbeta primers and 13 Jbeta primers. Under the authors' procedure: Later, 65 million to 85 million unique TCR beta chains were counted in an analysis, and some 10 million of them were shared. Assay used: immunoSEQ multiplex PCR; TCRdb lists only in-frame clones, some missing. The V and J calls and clone size are taken from that table; D and trimming were inferred from the DNA. In the table there are 200,000 to 250,000 clones, 85% of which are singletons. This clone was detected once. Its antigen is still unknown. The TCR was taken from a human donor in good health. Material for sequencing was PBMCs.

CDR3: CASSVGSGRADTQYF. The CDR3 region has the DNA TGTGCCAGCAGCGTAGGTAGCGGGAGGGCAGATACGCAGTATTTT. The genes are TRBV9 and TRBJ2-3; 11 bases match TRBD2. V lost 0 bases and J lost 4; bases outside the gene matches: 1. The CDR3 runs to 15 residues. Germline V gene sequence: CDR1 SGDLS, CDR2 YYNGEE.